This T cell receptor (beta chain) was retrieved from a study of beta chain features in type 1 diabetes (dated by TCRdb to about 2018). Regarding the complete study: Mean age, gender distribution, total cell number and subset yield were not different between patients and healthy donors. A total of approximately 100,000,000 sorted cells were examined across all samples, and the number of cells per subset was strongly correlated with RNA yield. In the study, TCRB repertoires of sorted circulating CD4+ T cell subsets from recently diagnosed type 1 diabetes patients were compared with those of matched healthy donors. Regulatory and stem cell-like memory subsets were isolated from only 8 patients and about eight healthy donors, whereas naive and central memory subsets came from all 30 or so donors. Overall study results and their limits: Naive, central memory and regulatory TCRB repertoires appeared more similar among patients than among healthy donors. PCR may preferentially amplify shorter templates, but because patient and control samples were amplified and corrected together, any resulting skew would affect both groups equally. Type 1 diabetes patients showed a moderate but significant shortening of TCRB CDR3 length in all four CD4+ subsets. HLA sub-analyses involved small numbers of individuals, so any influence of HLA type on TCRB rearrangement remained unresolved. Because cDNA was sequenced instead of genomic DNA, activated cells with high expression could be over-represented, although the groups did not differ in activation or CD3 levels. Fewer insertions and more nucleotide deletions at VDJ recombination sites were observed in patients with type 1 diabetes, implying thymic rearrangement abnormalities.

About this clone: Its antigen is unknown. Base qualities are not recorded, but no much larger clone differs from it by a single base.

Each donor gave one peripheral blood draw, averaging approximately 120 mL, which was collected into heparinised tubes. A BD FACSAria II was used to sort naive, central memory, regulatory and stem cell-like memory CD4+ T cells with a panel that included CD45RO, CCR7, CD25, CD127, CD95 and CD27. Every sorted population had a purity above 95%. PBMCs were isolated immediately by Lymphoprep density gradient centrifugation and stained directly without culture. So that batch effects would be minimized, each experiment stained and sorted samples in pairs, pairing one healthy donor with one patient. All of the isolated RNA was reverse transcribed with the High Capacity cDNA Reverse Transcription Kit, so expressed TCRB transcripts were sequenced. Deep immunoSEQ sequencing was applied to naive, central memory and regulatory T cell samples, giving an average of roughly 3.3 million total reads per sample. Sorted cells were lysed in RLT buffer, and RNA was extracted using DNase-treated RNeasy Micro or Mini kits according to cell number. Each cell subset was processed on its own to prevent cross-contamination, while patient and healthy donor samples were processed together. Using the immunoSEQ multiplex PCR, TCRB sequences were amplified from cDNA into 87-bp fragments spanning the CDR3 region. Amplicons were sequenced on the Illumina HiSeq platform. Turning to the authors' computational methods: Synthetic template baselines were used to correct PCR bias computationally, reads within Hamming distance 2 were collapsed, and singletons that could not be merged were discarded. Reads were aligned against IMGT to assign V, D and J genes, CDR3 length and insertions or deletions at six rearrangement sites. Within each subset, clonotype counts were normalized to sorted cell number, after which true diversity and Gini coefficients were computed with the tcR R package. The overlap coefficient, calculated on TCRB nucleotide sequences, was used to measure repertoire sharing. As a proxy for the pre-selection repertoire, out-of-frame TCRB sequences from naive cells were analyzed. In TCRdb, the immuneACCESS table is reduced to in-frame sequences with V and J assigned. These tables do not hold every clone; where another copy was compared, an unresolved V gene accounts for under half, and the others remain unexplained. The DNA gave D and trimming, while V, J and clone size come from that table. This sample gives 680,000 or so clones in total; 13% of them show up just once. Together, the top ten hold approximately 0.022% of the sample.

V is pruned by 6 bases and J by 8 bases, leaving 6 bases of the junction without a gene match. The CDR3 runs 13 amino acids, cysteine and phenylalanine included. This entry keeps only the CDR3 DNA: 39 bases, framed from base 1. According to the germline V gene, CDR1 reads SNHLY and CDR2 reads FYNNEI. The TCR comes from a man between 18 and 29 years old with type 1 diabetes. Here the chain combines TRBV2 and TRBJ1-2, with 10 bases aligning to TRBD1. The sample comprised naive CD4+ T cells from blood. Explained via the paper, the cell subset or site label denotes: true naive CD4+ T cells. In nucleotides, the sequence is TGTGCCAGCAGGAAGACAGGGGGCCAGGGCTACACCTTC. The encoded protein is CASRKTGGQGYTF.